The following is a TCR beta chain sequence with its context. A junction boundary mismatches the germline segment, possibly from a read error. The length of the CDR3 is 13 residues. CDR1 and CDR2 (germline): LGHNA, YSLEER. The entry originates in a study of blood T cells in healthy people across ages. A J-beta primer mix and a sample-barcoded 5' primer were used in a second PCR of about 6 to 12 cycles. With 12 random nucleotides, a template-switch adaptor tagged each individual cDNA molecule. TCRdb ran MiXCR on the 5' RACE reads and lists one entry per CDR3 protein. The profile shows around 1,700,000 distinct CDR3 sequences, 28% of them singletons.

This receptor was identified in a woman in her 30s in good health. The material sequenced was blood. The V call is TRBV4-3, the J call TRBJ2-5, with a possible D match to TRBD1 (5 bases). The CDR3 nucleotides are TGCGCCAGCAGCCCCAGGGTTCAAGAGATCCAGTACTTC. Its translation: CASSPRVQEIQYF.